The text below deals with one TCR beta chain. Its antigen target is currently unknown. Within one base of it there is no much larger clone, and no base qualities were kept. The data derive from a study of control samples from healthy donors and cancer patients (TCRdb year 2020). Library construction relied on the immunoSEQ multiplex PCR assay. The clones in this table, taken by TCRdb from immuneACCESS, are in-frame only. Not every clone is retained; where verified, under half of the shortfall comes from an unresolved V gene, and the cause of the rest is unknown. This sample holds about 77,000 clones; 85% to 95% were observed only once. The biggest ten clones account for almost 6% of the sample. The germline V gene yields SGHTA for CDR1 and FQGTGA for CDR2. The CDR3 holds 14 amino acids from the cysteine to the phenylalanine. CDR3 DNA is the only sequence kept; it has 42 bases, read in frame from the first base. At the junction V is shortened by 5 bases and J by 4 bases; bases outside the gene matches: 4.

The sequencing sample was made of blood. This sequence originates from an older woman in good health. The V and J genes are TRBV7-3 and TRBJ2-5; TRBD1 fits 10 bases in the junction. The DNA reads TGTGCCAGCAGCGCAAGACAGGGGGCAGAGACCCAGTACTTC. Its amino acids are CASSARQGAETQYF.